This T cell receptor (beta chain) was found in a study of persistence of HIV-infected CD4 T cells. The stimulus was an HIV-1 Gag 15-mer peptide pool, 0.9 to 1 ug/peptide/mL. Memory cells lacking CD40L and CD69 with high CD45RO were sorted. Stimulated PBMCs had first been depleted of CD8+ T cells. Study-wide findings and caveats: Degenerate expanded CDR3beta sequences were enriched among CMV- and Gag-responding cells. TCR oligoclonality correlated with proviral oligoclonality in the same sorted populations.

This was the immunoSEQ version 4 assay in survey mode. TCRdb's copy holds only in-frame clones and misses some; the assay was immunoSEQ multiplex PCR. The sample yields around 39,000 clones, approximately 78% seen once. About this clone itself: The antigen is not known.

Sequenced material: cultured CD4+ T cells from PBMCs, taken from a patient who received antiretroviral therapy. This clonotype was sampled from an adult with HIV. The donor label of this sample is uncertain.

As DNA, the CDR3 is TGTGCCAGCAGCTTAGTTGGGGGAAAAGGGGCCAACGTCCTGACTTTC. The encoded protein is CASSLVGGKGANVLTF. This chain links TRBV13 with TRBJ2-6; the D gene could be TRBD1 or TRBD2 (5 bases each). V lost 1 base and J 4 bases, leaving 11 bases between the germline ends. The CDR3 sequence is 16 residues long. Germline V CDR1 and CDR2: PRHDT, FYEKMQ (reference sequence). The variable domain in full, with the rest retrieved from reference TRBV13 and TRBJ2-6, is AAGVIQSPRHLIKEKRETATLKCYPIPRHDTVYWYQQGPGQDPQFLISFYEKMQSDKGSIPDRFSAQQFSDYHSELNMSSLELGDSALYFCASSLVGGKGANVLTFGAGSRLTVL.